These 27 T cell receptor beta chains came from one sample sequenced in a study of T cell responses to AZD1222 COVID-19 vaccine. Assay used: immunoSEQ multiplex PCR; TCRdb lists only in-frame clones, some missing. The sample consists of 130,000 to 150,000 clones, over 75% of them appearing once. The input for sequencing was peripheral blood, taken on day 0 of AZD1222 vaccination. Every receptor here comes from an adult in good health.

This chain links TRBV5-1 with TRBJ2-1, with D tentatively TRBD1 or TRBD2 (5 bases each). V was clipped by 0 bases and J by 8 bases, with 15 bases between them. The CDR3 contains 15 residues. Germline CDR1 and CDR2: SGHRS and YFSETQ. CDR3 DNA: TGCGCCAGCAGCTTGGACGGGACCTCGAACGATGAGCAGTTCTTC. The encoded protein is CASSLDGTSNDEQFF. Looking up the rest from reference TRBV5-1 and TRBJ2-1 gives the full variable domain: KAGVTQTPRYLIKTRGQQVTLSCSPISGHRSVSWYQQTPGQGLQFLFEYFSETQRNKGNFPGRFSGRQFSNSRSEMNVSTLELGDSALYLCASSLDGTSNDEQFFGPGTRLTVL.

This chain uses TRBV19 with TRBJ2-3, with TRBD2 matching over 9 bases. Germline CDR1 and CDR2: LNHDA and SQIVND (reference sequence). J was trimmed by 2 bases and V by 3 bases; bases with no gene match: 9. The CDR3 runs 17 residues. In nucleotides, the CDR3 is TGTGCCAGTAGTATGGGATACGCGGGAGGGGTCACAGATACGCAGTATTTT. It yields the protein CASSMGYAGGVTDTQYF.

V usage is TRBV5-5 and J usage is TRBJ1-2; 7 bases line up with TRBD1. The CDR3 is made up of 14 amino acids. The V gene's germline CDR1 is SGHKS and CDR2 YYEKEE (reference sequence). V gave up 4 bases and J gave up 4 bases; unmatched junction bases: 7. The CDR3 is CASSPTQGFYGYTF. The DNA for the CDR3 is TGTGCCAGCAGCCCAACACAGGGGTTCTATGGCTACACCTTC.

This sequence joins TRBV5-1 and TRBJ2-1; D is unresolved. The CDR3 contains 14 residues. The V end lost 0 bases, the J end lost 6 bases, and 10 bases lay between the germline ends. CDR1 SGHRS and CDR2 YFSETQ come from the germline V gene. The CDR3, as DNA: TGCGCCAGCAGCTTGGGTGGGGAACTCAATGAGCAGTTCTTC. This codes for CASSLGGELNEQFF.

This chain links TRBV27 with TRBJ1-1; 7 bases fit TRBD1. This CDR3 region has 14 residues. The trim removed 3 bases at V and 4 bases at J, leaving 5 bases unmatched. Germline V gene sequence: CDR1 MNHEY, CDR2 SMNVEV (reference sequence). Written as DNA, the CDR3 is TGTGCCAGCAGTTTGACAGGGATAGGCACTGAAGCTTTCTTT. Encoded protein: CASSLTGIGTEAFF.

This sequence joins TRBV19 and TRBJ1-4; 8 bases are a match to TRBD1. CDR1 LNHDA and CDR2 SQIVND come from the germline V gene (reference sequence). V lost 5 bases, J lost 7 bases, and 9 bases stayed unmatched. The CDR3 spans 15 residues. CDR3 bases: TGTGCCAGTAGTGCTTGGGACAGGATTAGTGAAAAACTGTTTTTT. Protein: CASSAWDRISEKLFF.

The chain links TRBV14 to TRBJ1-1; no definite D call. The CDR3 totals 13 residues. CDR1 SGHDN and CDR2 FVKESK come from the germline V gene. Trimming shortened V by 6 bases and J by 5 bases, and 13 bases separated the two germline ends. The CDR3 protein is CASSSERGTEAFF. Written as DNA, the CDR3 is TGTGCCAGCAGTAGTGAGCGCGGGACTGAAGCTTTCTTT.

CDR3 DNA: TGCGCCAGCAGCGCCGGACAGGGCGACTATGGCTACACCTTC. Translating it yields CASSAGQGDYGYTF. The V and J genes are TRBV5-1 and TRBJ1-2; 8 positions match TRBD1. The CDR3 totals 14 residues. V trimming: 4 bases; J trimming: 3 bases; junction bases outside the gene matches: 5. Germline lookup yields CDR1 SGHRS and CDR2 YFSETQ.

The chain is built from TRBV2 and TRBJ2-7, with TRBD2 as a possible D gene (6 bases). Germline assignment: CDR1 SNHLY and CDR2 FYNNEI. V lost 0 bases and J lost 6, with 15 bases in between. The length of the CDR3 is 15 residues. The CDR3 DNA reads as TGTGCCAGCAGTGAAGCGCGGGGAACAGCGAGCGAGCAGTACTTC. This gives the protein CASSEARGTASEQYF.

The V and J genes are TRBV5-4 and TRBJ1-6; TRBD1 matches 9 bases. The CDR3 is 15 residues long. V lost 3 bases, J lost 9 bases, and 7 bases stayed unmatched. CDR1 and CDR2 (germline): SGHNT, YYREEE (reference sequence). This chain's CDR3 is CASSYMGQGSSPLHF. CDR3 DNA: TGTGCCAGCAGCTATATGGGACAGGGAAGTTCACCCCTCCACTTT.

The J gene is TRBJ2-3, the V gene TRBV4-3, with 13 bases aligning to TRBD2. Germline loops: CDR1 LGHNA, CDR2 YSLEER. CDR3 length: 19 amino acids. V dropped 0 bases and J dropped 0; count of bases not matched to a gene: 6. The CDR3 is CASSQDRGTSGISTDTQYF. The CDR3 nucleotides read TGCGCCAGCAGCCAAGATAGGGGGACTAGCGGGATTAGCACAGATACGCAGTATTTT.

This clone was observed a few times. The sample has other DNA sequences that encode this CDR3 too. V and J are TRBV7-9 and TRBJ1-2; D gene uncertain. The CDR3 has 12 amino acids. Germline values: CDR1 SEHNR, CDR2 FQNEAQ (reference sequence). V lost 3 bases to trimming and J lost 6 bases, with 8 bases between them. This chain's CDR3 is CASSFNRDGYTF. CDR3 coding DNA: TGTGCCAGCAGCTTTAACAGAGATGGCTACACCTTC.

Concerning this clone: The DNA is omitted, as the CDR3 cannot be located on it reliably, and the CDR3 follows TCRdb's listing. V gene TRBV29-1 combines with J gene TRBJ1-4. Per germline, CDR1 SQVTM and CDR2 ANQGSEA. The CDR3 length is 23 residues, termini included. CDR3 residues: CSVFLICSVGTPRTSMANEKLFF.

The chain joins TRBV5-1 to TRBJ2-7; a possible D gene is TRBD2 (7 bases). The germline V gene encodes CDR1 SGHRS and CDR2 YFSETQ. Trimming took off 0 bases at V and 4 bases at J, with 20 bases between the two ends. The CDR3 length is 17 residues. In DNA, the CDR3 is TGCGCCAGCAGCTTGGCAGTGGTCGGGGGGCGACTATACGAGCAGTACTTC. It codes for CASSLAVVGGRLYEQYF.

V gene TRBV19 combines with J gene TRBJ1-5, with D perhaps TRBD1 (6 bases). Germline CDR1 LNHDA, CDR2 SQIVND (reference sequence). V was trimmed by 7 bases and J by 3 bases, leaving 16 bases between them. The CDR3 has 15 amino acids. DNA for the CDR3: TGTGCCAGTATCCCCGGGGGGGGCTACAATCAGCCCCAGCATTTT. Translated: CASIPGGGYNQPQHF.

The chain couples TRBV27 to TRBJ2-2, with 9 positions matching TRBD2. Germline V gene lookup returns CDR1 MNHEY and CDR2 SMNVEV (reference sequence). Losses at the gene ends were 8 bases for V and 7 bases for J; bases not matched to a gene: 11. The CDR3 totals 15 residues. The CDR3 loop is CASHAGGGAVGELFF. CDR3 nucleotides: TGTGCCAGCCATGCGGGCGGGGGGGCCGTCGGGGAGCTGTTTTTT.

The CDR3 coding sequence is TGTGCCAGCAGTGGGGGGACTTACGACAATGAGCAGTTCTTC. Translated: CASSGGTYDNEQFF. V usage is TRBV2 and J usage is TRBJ2-1; maybe TRBD2 (6 bases). Looked up from germline, CDR1 is SNHLY and CDR2 is FYNNEI. The CDR3 covers 14 residues. V shed 4 bases and J shed 5 bases, with 12 bases lying between them.

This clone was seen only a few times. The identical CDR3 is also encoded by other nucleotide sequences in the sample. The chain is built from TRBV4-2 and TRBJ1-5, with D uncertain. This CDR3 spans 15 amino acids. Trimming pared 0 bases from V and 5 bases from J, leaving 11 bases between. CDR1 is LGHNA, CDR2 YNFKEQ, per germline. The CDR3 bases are TGTGCCAGCAGCCAAGATCTTGGAGGTCATCAGCCCCAGCATTTT. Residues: CASSQDLGGHQPQHF.

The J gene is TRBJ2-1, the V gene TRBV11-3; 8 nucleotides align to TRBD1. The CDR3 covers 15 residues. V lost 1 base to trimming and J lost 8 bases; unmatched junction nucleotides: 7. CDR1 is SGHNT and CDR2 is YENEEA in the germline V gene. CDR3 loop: CASSLVRTGSHEQFF. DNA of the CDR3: TGTGCCAGCAGCTTAGTGAGGACAGGGTCCCATGAGCAGTTCTTC.

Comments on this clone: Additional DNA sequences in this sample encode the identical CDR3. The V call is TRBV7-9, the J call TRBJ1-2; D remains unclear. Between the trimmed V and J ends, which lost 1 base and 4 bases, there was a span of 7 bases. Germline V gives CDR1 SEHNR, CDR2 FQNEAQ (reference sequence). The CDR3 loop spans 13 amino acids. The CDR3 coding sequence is TGTGCCAGCAGCTTAGGCGACACCTATGGCTACACCTTC. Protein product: CASSLGDTYGYTF.

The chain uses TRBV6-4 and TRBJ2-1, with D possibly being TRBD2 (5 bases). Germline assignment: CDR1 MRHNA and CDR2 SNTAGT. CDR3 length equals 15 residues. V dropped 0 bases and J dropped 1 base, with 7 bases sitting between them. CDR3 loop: CASSDSAESYNEQFF. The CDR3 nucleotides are TGTGCCAGCAGTGACTCAGCGGAGTCCTACAATGAGCAGTTCTTC.

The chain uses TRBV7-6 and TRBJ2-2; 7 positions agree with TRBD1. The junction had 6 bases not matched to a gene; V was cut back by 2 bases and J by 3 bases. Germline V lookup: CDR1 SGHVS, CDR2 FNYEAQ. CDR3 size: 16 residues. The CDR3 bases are TGTGCCAGCAGCTTACAGGGTACAGGGGACACCGGGGAGCTGTTTTTT. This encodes CASSLQGTGDTGELFF. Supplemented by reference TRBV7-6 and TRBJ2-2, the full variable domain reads GAGVSQSPRYKVTKRGQDVALRCDPISGHVSLYWYRQALGQGPEFLTYFNYEAQQDKSGLPNDRFSAERPEGSISTLTIQRTEQRDSAMYRCASSLQGTGDTGELFFGEGSRLTVL.

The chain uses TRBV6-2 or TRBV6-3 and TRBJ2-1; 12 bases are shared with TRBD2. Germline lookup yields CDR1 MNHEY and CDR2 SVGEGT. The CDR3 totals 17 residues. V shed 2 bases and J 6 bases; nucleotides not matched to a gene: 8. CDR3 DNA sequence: TGTGCCAGCAGTTACCGACTAGCGGGAGAGGCTAGCAATGAGCAGTTCTTC. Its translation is CASSYRLAGEASNEQFF.

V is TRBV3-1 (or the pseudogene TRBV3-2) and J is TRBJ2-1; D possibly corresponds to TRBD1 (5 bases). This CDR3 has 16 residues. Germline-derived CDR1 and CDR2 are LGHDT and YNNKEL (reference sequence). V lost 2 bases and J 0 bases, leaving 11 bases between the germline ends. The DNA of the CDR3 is TGTGCCAGCAGCCAACTAGGGGCAGTCTCCTACAATGAGCAGTTCTTC. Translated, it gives CASSQLGAVSYNEQFF.

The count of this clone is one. The CDR3: CATLPGTSRHEQFF. The DNA of the CDR3 is TGTGCCACACTGCCGGGGACTTCCAGACATGAGCAGTTCTTC. The rearrangement joins TRBV19 to TRBJ2-1; D might be TRBD2 (6 bases). V was trimmed by 10 bases and J by 8 bases, leaving 21 bases between them. Germline-derived CDR1 and CDR2 are LNHDA and SQIVND (reference sequence). This CDR3 has 14 amino acids.

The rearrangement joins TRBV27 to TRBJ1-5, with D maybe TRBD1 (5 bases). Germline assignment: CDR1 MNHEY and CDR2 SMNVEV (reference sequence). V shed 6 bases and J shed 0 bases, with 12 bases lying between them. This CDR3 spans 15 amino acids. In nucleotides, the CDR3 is TGTGCCAGCAGAATCAAAGGGGTTAGCAATCAGCCCCAGCATTTT. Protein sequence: CASRIKGVSNQPQHF.

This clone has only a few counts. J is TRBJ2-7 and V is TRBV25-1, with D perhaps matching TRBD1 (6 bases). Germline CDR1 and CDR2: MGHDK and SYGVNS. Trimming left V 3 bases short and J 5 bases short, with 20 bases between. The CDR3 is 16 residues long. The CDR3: CASSDESRAGVHEQYF. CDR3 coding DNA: TGTGCCAGCAGTGATGAGAGTCGGGCAGGGGTCCACGAGCAGTACTTC.